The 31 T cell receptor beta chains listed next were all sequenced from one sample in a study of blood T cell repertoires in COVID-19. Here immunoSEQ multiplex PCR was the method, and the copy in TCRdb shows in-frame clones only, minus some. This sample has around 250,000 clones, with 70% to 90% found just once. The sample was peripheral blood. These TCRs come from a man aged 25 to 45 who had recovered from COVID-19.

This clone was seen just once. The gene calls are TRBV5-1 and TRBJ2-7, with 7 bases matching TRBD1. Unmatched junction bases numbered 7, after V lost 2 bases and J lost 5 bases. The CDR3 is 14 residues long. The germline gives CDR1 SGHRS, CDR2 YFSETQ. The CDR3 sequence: CASSFEGAKDEQYF. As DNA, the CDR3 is TGCGCCAGCAGCTTTGAGGGGGCAAAGGACGAGCAGTACTTC.

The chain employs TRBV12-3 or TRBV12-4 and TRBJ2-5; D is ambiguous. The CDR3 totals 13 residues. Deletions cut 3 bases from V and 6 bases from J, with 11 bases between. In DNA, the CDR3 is TGTGCCAGCAGTTTTCAGGTTGAAAAGACCCAGTACTTC. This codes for CASSFQVEKTQYF.

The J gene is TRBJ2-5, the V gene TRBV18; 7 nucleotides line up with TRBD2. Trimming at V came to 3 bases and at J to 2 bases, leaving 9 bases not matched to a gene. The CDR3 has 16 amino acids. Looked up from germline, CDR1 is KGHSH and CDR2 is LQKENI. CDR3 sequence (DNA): TGTGCCAGCTCACCCAACGCGCCAGCGGGGCAAGAGACCCAGTACTTC. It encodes CASSPNAPAGQETQYF.

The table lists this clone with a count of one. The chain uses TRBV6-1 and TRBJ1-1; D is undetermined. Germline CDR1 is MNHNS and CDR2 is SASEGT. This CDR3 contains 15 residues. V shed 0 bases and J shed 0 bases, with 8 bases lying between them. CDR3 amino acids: CASSEATVMNTEAFF. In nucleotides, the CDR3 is TGTGCCAGCAGTGAAGCTACGGTCATGAACACTGAAGCTTTCTTT.

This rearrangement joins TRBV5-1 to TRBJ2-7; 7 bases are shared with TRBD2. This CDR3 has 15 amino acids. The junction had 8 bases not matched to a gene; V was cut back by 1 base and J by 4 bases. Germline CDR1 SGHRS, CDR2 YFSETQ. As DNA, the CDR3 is TGCGCCAGCAGCTTGAATTGGGCTAGCGGTTACGAGCAGTACTTC. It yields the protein CASSLNWASGYEQYF. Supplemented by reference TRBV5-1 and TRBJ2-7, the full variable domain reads KAGVTQTPRYLIKTRGQQVTLSCSPISGHRSVSWYQQTPGQGLQFLFEYFSETQRNKGNFPGRFSGRQFSNSRSEMNVSTLELGDSALYLCASSLNWASGYEQYFGPGTRLTVT.

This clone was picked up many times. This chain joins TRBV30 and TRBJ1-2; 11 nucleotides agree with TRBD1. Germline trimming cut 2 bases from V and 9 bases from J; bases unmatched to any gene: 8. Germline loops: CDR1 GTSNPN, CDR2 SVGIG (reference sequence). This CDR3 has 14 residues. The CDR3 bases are TGTGCCTGGAGTAGACTCCGGGACAGGGGGAGCTACACCTTC. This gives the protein CAWSRLRDRGSYTF. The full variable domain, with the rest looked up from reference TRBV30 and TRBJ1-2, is SQTIHQWPATLVQPVGSPLSLECTVEGTSNPNLYWYRQAAGRGLQLLFYSVGIGQISSEVPQNLSASRPQDRQFILSSKKLLLSDSGFYLCAWSRLRDRGSYTFGSGTRLTVV.

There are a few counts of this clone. The CDR3, as DNA: TGTGCCAGCACGGGAGGACAGGGCTATGGCTACACCTTC. It yields the protein CASTGGQGYGYTF. The gene calls are TRBV2 and TRBJ1-2, with 8 bases fitting TRBD1. This CDR3 comprises 13 residues. The germline gives CDR1 SNHLY, CDR2 FYNNEI. V was clipped by 7 bases and J by 4 bases; unmatched bases: 5.

The CDR3 sequence: CASKPGGSTEAFF. The CDR3 nucleotides are TGTGCCAGCAAGCCCGGGGGAAGCACTGAAGCTTTCTTT. The rearrangement uses TRBV6-5 and TRBJ1-1; weak D call: TRBD1 (5 bases). The CDR3 loop spans 13 amino acids. V lost 7 bases, J lost 4 bases, and 13 bases lay in between. The V gene's germline CDR1 is MNHEY and CDR2 SVGAGI.

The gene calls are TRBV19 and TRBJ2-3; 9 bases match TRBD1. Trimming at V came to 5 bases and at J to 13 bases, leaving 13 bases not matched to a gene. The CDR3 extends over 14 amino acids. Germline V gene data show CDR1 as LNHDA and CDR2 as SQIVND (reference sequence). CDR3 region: CASSLSHRTGEEYF. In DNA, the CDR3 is TGTGCCAGTAGTCTCTCCCACCGGACAGGGGAGGAGTATTTT.

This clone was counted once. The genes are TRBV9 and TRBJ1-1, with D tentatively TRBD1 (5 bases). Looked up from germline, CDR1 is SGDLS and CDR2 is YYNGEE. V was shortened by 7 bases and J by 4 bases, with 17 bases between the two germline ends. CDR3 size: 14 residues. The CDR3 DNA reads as TGTGCCAGCGCCTTACAGGATAGGATCACTGAAGCTTTCTTT. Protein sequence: CASALQDRITEAFF.

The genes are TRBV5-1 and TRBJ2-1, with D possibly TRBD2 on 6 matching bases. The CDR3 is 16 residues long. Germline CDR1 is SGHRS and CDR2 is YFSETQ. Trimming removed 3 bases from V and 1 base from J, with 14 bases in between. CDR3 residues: CASSSNSGQSYNEQFF. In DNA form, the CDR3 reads TGCGCCAGCAGCTCAAATAGCGGCCAATCCTACAATGAGCAGTTCTTC.

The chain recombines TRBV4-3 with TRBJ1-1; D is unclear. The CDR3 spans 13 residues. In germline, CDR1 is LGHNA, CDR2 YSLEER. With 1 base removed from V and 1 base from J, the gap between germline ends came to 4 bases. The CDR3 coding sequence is TGCGCCAGCAGCCAAGGGAGGAACACTGAAGCTTTCTTT. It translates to CASSQGRNTEAFF.

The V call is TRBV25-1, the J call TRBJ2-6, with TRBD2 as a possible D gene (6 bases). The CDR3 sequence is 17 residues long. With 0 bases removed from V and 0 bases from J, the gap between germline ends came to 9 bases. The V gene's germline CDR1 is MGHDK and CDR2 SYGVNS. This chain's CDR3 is CASSEYIGGSGANVLTF. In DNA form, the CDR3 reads TGTGCCAGCAGTGAATATATCGGGGGCTCTGGGGCCAACGTCCTGACTTTC.

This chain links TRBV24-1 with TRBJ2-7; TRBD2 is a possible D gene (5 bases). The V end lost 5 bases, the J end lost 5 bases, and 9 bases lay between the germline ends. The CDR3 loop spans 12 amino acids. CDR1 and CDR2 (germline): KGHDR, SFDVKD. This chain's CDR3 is CATSGSGNEQYF. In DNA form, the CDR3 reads TGTGCCACCAGTGGTTCCGGGAACGAGCAGTACTTC.

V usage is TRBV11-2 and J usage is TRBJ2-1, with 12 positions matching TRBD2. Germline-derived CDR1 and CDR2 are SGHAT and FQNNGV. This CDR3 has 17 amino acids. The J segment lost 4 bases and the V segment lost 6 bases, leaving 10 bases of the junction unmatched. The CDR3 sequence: CASSSGTSGYAYNEQFF. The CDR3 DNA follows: TGTGCCAGCAGTTCTGGGACTAGCGGGTACGCATACAATGAGCAGTTCTTC.

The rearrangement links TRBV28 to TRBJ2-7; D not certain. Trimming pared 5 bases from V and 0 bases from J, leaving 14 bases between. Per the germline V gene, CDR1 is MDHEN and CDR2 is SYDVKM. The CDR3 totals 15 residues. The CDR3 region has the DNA TGTGCCAGCAGTCCGCGCGGCATAACCTCCTACGAGCAGTACTTC. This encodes CASSPRGITSYEQYF.

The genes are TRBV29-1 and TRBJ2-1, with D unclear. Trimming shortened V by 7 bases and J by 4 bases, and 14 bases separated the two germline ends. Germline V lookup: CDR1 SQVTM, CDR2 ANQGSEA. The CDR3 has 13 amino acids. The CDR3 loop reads CSGQVSPYNEQFF. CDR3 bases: TGCAGCGGTCAGGTTTCCCCATACAATGAGCAGTTCTTC.

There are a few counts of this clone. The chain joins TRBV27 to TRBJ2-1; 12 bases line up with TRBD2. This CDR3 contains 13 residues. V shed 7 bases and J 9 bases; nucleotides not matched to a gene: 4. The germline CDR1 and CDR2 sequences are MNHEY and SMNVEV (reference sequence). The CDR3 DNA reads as TGTGCCAGCATGACTAGCGGGGGCAGTGAGCAGTTCTTC. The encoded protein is CASMTSGGSEQFF.

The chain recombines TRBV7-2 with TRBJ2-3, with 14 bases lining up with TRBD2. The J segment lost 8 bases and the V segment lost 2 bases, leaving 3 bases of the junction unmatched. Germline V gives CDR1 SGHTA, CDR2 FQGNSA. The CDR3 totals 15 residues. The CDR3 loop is CASSLLTSGGGTQYF. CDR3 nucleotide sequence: TGTGCCAGCAGCTTACTGACTAGCGGGGGGGGTACGCAGTATTTT.

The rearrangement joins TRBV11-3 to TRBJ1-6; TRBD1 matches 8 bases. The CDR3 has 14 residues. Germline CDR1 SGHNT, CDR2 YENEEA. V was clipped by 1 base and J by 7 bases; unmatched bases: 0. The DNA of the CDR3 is TGTGCCAGCAGCTTAGCAGGGGGCAATTCACCCCTCCACTTT. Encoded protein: CASSLAGGNSPLHF. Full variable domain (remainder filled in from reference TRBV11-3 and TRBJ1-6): EAGVVQSPRYKIIEKKQPVAFWCNPISGHNTLYWYLQNLGQGPELLIRYENEEAVDDSQLPKDRFSAERLKGVDSTLKIQPAELGDSAVYLCASSLAGGNSPLHFGNGTRLTVT.

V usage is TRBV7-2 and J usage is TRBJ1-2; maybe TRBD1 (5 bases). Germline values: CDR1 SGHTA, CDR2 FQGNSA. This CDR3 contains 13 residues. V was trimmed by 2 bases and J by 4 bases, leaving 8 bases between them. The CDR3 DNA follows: TGTGCCAGCAGCTTAAAGGGGTCCTATGGCTACACCTTC. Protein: CASSLKGSYGYTF.

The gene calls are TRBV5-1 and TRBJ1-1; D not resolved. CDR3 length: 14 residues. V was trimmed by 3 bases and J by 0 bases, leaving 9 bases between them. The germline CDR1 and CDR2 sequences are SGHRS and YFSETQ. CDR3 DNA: TGCGCCAGCAGCTCCAATGCAGTGAACACTGAAGCTTTCTTT. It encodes CASSSNAVNTEAFF.

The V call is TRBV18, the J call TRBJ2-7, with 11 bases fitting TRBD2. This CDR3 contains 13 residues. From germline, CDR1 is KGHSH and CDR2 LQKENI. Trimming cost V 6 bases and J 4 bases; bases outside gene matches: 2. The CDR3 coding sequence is TGTGCCAGCTCGGGACTAGCGGAATACGAGCAGTACTTC. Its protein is CASSGLAEYEQYF.

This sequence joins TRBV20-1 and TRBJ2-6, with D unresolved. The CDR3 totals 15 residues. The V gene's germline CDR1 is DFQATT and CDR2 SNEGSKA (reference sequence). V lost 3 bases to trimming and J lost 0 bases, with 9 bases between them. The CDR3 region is CSASGRLSGANVLTF. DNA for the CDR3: TGCAGTGCTAGTGGTCGACTCTCTGGGGCCAACGTCCTGACTTTC.

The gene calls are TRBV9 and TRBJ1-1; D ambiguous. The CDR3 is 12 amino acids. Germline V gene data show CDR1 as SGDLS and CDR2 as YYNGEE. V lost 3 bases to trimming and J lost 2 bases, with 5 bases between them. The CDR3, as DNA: TGTGCCAGCAGCGCCATTAACACTGAAGCTTTCTTT. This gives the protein CASSAINTEAFF.

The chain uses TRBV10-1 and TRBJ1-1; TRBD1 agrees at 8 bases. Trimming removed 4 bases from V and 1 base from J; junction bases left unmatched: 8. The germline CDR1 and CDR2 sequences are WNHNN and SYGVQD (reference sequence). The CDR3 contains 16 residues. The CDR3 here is CASSVTTGAKNTEAFF. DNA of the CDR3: TGCGCCAGCAGTGTCACGACAGGGGCGAAGAACACTGAAGCTTTCTTT.

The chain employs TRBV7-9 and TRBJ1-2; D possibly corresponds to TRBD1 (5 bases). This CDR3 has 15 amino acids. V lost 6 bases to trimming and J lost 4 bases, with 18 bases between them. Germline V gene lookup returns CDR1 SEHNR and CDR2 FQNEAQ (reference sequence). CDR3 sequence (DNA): TGTGCCAGCAGGGGGGGAGACGGTCGCAGCTATGGCTACACCTTC. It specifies CASRGGDGRSYGYTF.

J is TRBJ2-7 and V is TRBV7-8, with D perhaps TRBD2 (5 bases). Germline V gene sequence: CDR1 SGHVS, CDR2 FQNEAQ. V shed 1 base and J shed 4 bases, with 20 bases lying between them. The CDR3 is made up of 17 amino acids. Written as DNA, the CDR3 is TGTGCCAGCAGCTTAGGTACGCGACTACCCGACGGGTACGAGCAGTACTTC. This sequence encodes CASSLGTRLPDGYEQYF. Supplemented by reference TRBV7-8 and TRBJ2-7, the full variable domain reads GAGVSQSPRYKVAKRGQDVALRCDPISGHVSLFWYQQALGQGPEFLTYFQNEAQLDKSGLPSDRFFAERPEGSVSTLKIQRTQQEDSAVYLCASSLGTRLPDGYEQYFGPGTRLTVT.

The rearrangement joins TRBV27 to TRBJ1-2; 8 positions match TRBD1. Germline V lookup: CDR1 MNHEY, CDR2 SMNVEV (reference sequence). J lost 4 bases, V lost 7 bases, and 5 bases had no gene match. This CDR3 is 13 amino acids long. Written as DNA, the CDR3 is TGTGCCAGCATGCAGGGGGCGGGCTATGGCTACACCTTC. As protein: CASMQGAGYGYTF.

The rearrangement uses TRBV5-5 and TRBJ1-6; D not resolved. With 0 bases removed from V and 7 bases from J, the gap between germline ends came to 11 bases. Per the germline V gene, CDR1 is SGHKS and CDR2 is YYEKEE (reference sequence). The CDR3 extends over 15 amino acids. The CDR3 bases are TGTGCCAGCAGCTTGGGTAGGTGGGCGAATTCACCCCTCCACTTT. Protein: CASSLGRWANSPLHF. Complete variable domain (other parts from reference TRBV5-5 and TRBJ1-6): DAGVTQSPTHLIKTRGQQVTLRCSPISGHKSVSWYQQVLGQGPQFIFQYYEKEERGRGNFPDRFSARQFPNYSSELNVNALLLGDSALYLCASSLGRWANSPLHFGNGTRLTVT.

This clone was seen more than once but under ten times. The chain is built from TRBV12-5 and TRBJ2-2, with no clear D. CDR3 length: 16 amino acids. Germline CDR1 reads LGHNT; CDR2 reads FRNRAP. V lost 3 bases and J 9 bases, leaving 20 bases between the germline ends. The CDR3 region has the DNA TGTGCTAGTGGTTTCCCGCTAAATCGCCCGACAAGGGAGCTGTTTTTT. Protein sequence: CASGFPLNRPTRELFF.